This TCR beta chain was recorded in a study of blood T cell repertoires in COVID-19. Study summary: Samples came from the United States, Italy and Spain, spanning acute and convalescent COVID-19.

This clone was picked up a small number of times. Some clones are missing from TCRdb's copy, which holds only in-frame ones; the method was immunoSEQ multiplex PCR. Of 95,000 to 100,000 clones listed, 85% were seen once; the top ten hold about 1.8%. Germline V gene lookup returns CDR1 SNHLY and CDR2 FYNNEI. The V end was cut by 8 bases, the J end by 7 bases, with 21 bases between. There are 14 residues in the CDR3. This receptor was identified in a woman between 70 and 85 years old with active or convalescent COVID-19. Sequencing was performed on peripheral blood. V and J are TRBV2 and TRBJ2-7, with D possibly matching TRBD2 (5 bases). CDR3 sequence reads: CASCSASLRGEQYF. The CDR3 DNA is TGTGCCAGCTGTAGCGCGAGCCTTCGGGGAGAGCAGTACTTC.